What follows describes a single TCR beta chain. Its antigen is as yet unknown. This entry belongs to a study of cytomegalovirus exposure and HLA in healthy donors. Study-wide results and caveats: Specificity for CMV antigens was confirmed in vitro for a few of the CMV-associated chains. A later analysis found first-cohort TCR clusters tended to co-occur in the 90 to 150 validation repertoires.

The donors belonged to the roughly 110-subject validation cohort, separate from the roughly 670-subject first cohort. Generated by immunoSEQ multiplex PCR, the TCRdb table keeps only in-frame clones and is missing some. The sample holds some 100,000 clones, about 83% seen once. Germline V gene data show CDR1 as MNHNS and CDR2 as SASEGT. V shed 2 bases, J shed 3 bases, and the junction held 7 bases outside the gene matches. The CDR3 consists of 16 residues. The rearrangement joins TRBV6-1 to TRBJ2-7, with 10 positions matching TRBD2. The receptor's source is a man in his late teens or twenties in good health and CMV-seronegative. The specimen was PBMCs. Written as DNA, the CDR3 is TGTGCCAGCAGTGAACTAGGAAAGCGGGGGGGCTACGAGCAGTACTTC. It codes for CASSELGKRGGYEQYF.